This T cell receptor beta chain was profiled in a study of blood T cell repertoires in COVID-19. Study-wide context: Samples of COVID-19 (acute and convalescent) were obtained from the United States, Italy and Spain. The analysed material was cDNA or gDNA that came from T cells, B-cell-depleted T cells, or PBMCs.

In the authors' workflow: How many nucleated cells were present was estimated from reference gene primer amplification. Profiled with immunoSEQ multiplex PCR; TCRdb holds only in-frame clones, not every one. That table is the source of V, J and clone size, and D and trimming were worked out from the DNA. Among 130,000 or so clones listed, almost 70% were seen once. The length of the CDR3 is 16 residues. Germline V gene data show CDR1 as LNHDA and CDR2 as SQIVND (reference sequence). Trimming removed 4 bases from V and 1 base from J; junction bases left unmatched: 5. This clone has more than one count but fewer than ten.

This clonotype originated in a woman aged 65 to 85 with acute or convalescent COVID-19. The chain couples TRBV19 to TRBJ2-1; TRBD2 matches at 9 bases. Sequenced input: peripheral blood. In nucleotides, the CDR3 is TGTGCCAGTAGTACCAATAGCGGGGGATCCTACAATGAGCAGTTCTTC. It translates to CASSTNSGGSYNEQFF.